This entry lists 31 T cell receptor beta chains sequenced from one sample in a study of identical twins. TCRdb re-called the 5' RACE reads through MiXCR, storing one row per CDR3 protein. The data contain a few hundred thousand distinct CDR3 sequences, 20% to 25% of them singletons. The sample also formed part of further work on T cells expressing NK-cell markers.

Sequenced: CD4+ T cells sorted from blood. Source of these receptors: a woman under 30 in good health.

The chain links TRBV5-1 to TRBJ2-3, with 7 bases aligning to TRBD1. The germline V gene encodes CDR1 SGHRS and CDR2 YFSETQ. The CDR3 extends over 14 amino acids. Trimming at V came to 3 bases and at J to 4 bases, leaving 5 bases not matched to a gene. As DNA, the CDR3 is TGCGCCAGCAGCTCCGACAGGGTATCAGATACGCAGTATTTT. It is translated as CASSSDRVSDTQYF.

The table lists this clonotype with a few counts. The chain joins TRBV7-9 to TRBJ2-1; 7 bases align to TRBD1. Germline lookup yields CDR1 SEHNR and CDR2 FQNEAQ (reference sequence). V lost 4 bases to trimming and J lost 5 bases; unmatched junction nucleotides: 11. This CDR3 region has 16 residues. DNA for the CDR3: TGTGCCAGCAGCTATGGAGACAGGGTGAGAAACAATGAGCAGTTCTTC. Translation: CASSYGDRVRNNEQFF.

This clonotype was recorded a few times. The chain has TRBV9 and TRBJ1-2; D gene uncertain. Trimming stripped 0 bases from V and 5 bases from J, with 11 bases between. The CDR3 runs 14 residues. Germline V gene lookup returns CDR1 SGDLS and CDR2 YYNGEE. The CDR3 loop is CASSVGQTSYGYTF. Here the CDR3 DNA reads TGTGCCAGCAGCGTAGGCCAGACGAGTTATGGCTACACCTTC.

The chain joins TRBV20-1 to TRBJ1-1; no clear D gene. V dropped 4 bases and J dropped 4 bases, with 10 bases sitting between them. The CDR3 length is 12 residues. CDR1 is DFQATT and CDR2 is SNEGSKA in the germline V gene (reference sequence). In DNA, the CDR3 is TGCAGTGCTATTAAGAGGCGCACTGAAGCTTTCTTT. Its translation: CSAIKRRTEAFF.

The chain links TRBV28 to TRBJ2-1; 7 nucleotides agree with TRBD1. The J segment lost 3 bases and the V segment lost 4 bases, leaving 12 bases of the junction unmatched. From germline, CDR1 is MDHEN and CDR2 SYDVKM. This CDR3 has 17 residues. This chain's CDR3 is CASSSPSTGDFYNEQFF. CDR3 nucleotides: TGTGCCAGCAGTTCCCCCTCTACAGGGGATTTCTACAATGAGCAGTTCTTC.

This clonotype showed up just a few times. The chain has TRBV5-6 and TRBJ2-6; TRBD1 matches at 8 bases. In germline, CDR1 is SGHDT, CDR2 YYEEEE. The CDR3 runs to 19 residues. The J segment lost 2 bases and the V segment lost 0 bases, leaving 10 bases of the junction unmatched. The CDR3 sequence is CASSLAGTGLRPGANVLTF. The DNA of the CDR3 is TGTGCCAGCAGCTTGGCCGGGACAGGCCTTCGTCCTGGGGCCAACGTCCTGACTTTC.

The chain has TRBV6-5 and TRBJ1-1; D ambiguous. The CDR3 runs to 14 residues. CDR1 is MNHEY and CDR2 is SVGAGI in the germline V gene. V was trimmed by 4 bases and J by 1 base, leaving 10 bases between them. Here the CDR3 reads CASSSLPPNTEAFF. The CDR3 DNA reads TGTGCCAGCAGTTCCCTCCCACCGAACACTGAAGCTTTCTTT.

This clonotype was detected a few times. V is TRBV12-3 or TRBV12-4 and J is TRBJ2-1; D unclear. This CDR3 spans 14 amino acids. Trimming cost V 1 base and J 7 bases, with 11 bases left between them. The CDR3 nucleotides are TGTGCCAGCAGTTTAGGAGTGGGGTGGAATGAGCAGTTCTTC. Amino acids: CASSLGVGWNEQFF.

The rearrangement links TRBV28 to TRBJ1-2; D gene ambiguous. V was shortened by 9 bases and J by 4 bases, with 6 bases between the two germline ends. The CDR3 totals 10 residues. From germline, CDR1 is MDHEN and CDR2 SYDVKM. CDR3: CASKGYGYTF. The CDR3 bases are TGTGCCAGTAAGGGCTATGGCTACACCTTC.

This clonotype was seen only a few times. V usage is TRBV20-1 and J usage is TRBJ2-5; D unclear. The CDR3 sequence is 14 residues long. Looked up from germline, CDR1 is DFQATT and CDR2 is SNEGSKA (reference sequence). Deletions cut 4 bases from V and 10 bases from J, with 22 bases between. The CDR3 reads CSATPAVISLVQYF. CDR3 nucleotide sequence: TGCAGTGCTACCCCGGCAGTGATATCGTTAGTCCAGTACTTC.

This clonotype was seen a handful of times. The chain's CDR3 is CASSGNSLSNYSPLHF. As DNA, the CDR3 is TGTGCCAGCAGTGGGAACAGCTTATCAAATTATTCACCCCTCCACTTT. This chain connects TRBV2 to TRBJ1-6; D gene ambiguous. Looked up from germline, CDR1 is SNHLY and CDR2 is FYNNEI. This CDR3 has 16 amino acids. Trimming removed 4 bases at V and 8 bases at J, with 18 bases between.

This clonotype was detected ten times or more. This chain uses TRBV30 with TRBJ1-5; perhaps TRBD1 as D (5 bases). Per the germline V gene, CDR1 is GTSNPN and CDR2 is SVGIG (reference sequence). The CDR3 has 16 residues. Trimming stripped 1 base from V and 2 bases from J, with 15 bases between. The CDR3 sequence is CAWSGGTTGGNQPQHF. CDR3 bases: TGTGCCTGGAGTGGCGGGACCACTGGTGGCAATCAGCCCCAGCATTTT.

This clonotype showed up just a few times. The genes are TRBV6-1 and TRBJ2-7; D may be TRBD1 (6 bases). Germline lookup yields CDR1 MNHNS and CDR2 SASEGT. This CDR3 has 15 amino acids. V was trimmed by 6 bases and J by 4 bases, leaving 19 bases between them. The chain's CDR3 is CASSSRDTGTYEQYF. CDR3 DNA sequence: TGTGCCAGCAGCTCCCGGGACACCGGTACTTACGAGCAGTACTTC.

This chain links TRBV6-1 with TRBJ1-5; tentatively, D is TRBD1 (5 bases). This CDR3 is built from 15 residues. With 8 bases removed from V and 0 bases from J, the gap between germline ends came to 14 bases. Germline assignment: CDR1 MNHNS and CDR2 SASEGT. The CDR3 loop reads CASRDGAYSNQPQHF. The CDR3 DNA follows: TGTGCCAGCCGAGACGGGGCATATAGCAATCAGCCCCAGCATTTT.

This clonotype was seen a few times. The chain carries TRBV12-3 or TRBV12-4 and TRBJ2-1; D is uncertain. This CDR3 is built from 12 residues. V was pared by 6 bases and J by 9 bases, with 12 bases between. The CDR3 loop reads CASREDPGEQFF. For the CDR3, the DNA is TGTGCCAGCAGAGAGGATCCTGGTGAGCAGTTCTTC.

The chain links TRBV12-3 or TRBV12-4 to TRBJ2-1; tentatively, D is TRBD2 (5 bases). The CDR3 totals 13 residues. Trimming took 3 bases from V and 12 from J, leaving 15 bases between them. The CDR3: CASSFPSSGRQFF. The CDR3 DNA sequence: TGTGCCAGCAGTTTTCCCTCATCTGGGAGGCAGTTCTTC.

The V and J genes are TRBV5-1 and TRBJ2-1; D is perhaps TRBD2 (5 bases). This CDR3 has 15 amino acids. Deletions cut 4 bases from V and 7 bases from J, with 18 bases between. From germline, CDR1 is SGHRS and CDR2 YFSETQ. The CDR3 DNA reads as TGCGCCAGCAGCGCCGGGGAGACTGTTTTGAATGAGCAGTTCTTC. Translated, it gives CASSAGETVLNEQFF.

The chain joins TRBV7-8 to TRBJ1-5, with a possible D match to TRBD1 (5 bases). The CDR3 covers 15 residues. Germline CDR1 and CDR2: SGHVS and FQNEAQ. The V gene lost 5 bases and the J gene lost 4 bases, with 15 bases spanning the gap. CDR3 coding DNA: TGTGCCAGCAGCCATCGGGACTTTGGGAATCAGCCCCAGCATTTT. Protein: CASSHRDFGNQPQHF.

The rearrangement links TRBV6-1 to TRBJ2-3; no definite D call. V was cut by 5 bases and J by 11 bases, with 11 bases left in between. Germline lookup yields CDR1 MNHNS and CDR2 SASEGT. The CDR3 sequence is 11 residues long. In DNA form, the CDR3 reads TGTGCCAGCAGTACTTTTAATGTGCAGTATTTT. Its protein product is CASSTFNVQYF.

This clonotype appeared many times. CDR3 nucleotides: TGTGCCAGCAGCCCCCCCAGGGGGAGGGCCAACGTCCTGACTTTC. Translating gives CASSPPRGRANVLTF. This sequence joins TRBV9 and TRBJ2-6; 7 nucleotides match TRBD1. Germline loops: CDR1 SGDLS, CDR2 YYNGEE. The CDR3 runs to 15 residues. V shed 4 bases and J 5 bases; nucleotides not matched to a gene: 6.

The chain carries TRBV14 and TRBJ2-5; D is uncertain. The V and J ends lost 5 bases and 1 base respectively, with 8 bases between them. This CDR3 contains 13 residues. Germline CDR1 reads SGHDN; CDR2 reads FVKESK. CDR3 sequence: CASSAFLQETQYF. The CDR3 DNA sequence: TGTGCCAGCAGCGCGTTCCTCCAAGAGACCCAGTACTTC.

The rearrangement links TRBV7-9 to TRBJ2-1; D perhaps matches TRBD2 (6 bases). The V gene's germline CDR1 is SEHNR and CDR2 FQNEAQ (reference sequence). The CDR3 has 14 amino acids. V lost 4 bases to trimming and J lost 4 bases, with 11 bases between them. For the CDR3, the DNA is TGTGCCAGCAGCTCCTCGGGGGAATACAATGAGCAGTTCTTC. Translating it yields CASSSSGEYNEQFF.

This clonotype was seen more than once but under ten times. This chain connects TRBV5-1 to TRBJ2-3, with D perhaps being TRBD1 or TRBD2 (5 bases each). The germline CDR1 and CDR2 sequences are SGHRS and YFSETQ. V was clipped by 0 bases and J by 5 bases, with 7 bases between them. The CDR3 has 13 amino acids. The CDR3 nucleotides are TGCGCCAGCAGCTTGGTGGGGGAAGATACGCAGTATTTT. Translating it yields CASSLVGEDTQYF.

This clonotype has more than one count but fewer than ten. The CDR3 protein is CSVARFTGETQYF. The CDR3, as DNA: TGCAGCGTTGCCCGCTTTACGGGAGAGACCCAGTACTTC. This chain links TRBV29-1 with TRBJ2-5; D is ambiguous. CDR1 and CDR2 (germline): SQVTM, ANQGSEA. CDR3 length: 13 amino acids. V dropped 4 bases and J dropped 4 bases, with 13 bases sitting between them.

This chain links TRBV20-1 with TRBJ2-2; D ambiguous. Germline CDR1 is DFQATT and CDR2 is SNEGSKA (reference sequence). Trimming pared 3 bases from V and 1 base from J, leaving 6 bases between. The CDR3 is made up of 13 amino acids. The CDR3 sequence is CSASQKNTGELFF. The CDR3 region has the DNA TGCAGTGCTAGTCAGAAGAACACCGGGGAGCTGTTTTTT.

In this sample, this clonotype turned up a few times. This chain joins TRBV10-3 and TRBJ2-3; 8 positions agree with TRBD2. The ends lost 6 bases at V and 2 bases at J; junction bases unmatched: 25. CDR1 and CDR2 from the germline V gene are ENHRY and SYGVKD. The CDR3 extends over 21 amino acids. The chain's CDR3 is CAISSSRVAGRDGDYTDTQYF. The CDR3 region has the DNA TGTGCCATCAGCTCGAGTCGGGTAGCGGGGCGGGACGGTGATTACACAGATACGCAGTATTTT.

In its sample, this clonotype was seen a few times. The chain carries TRBV20-1 and TRBJ2-1; D is uncertain. V lost 5 bases and J 0 bases, leaving 17 bases between the germline ends. CDR3 length: 16 residues. Per the germline V gene, CDR1 is DFQATT and CDR2 is SNEGSKA (reference sequence). CDR3 loop: CSAFPPPTVSYNEQFF. In DNA form, the CDR3 reads TGCAGTGCTTTTCCCCCACCAACCGTCTCCTACAATGAGCAGTTCTTC.

This chain joins TRBV5-4 and TRBJ2-1, with 9 bases fitting TRBD2. With 3 bases clipped from V and 5 bases from J, the junction kept 6 bases outside the gene matches. The V gene's germline CDR1 is SGHNT and CDR2 YYREEE (reference sequence). The CDR3 sequence is 15 residues long. The CDR3 DNA reads as TGTGCCAGCAGCTATAGCGGGAGCCCAAACAATGAGCAGTTCTTC. Translating gives CASSYSGSPNNEQFF.

This chain links TRBV6-1 with TRBJ1-1; no clear D. Germline V gene lookup returns CDR1 MNHNS and CDR2 SASEGT. The length of the CDR3 is 14 residues. The ends were cut back, 6 bases at V and 3 bases at J, with 14 bases in the middle. CDR3 nucleotides: TGTGCCAGCAGCGCTGCGGGGTCAGACACTGAAGCTTTCTTT. Its protein is CASSAAGSDTEAFF.

The J gene is TRBJ2-1, the V gene TRBV20-1; 7 bases map to TRBD2. With 0 bases clipped from V and 4 bases from J, the junction kept 9 bases outside the gene matches. Germline assignment: CDR1 DFQATT and CDR2 SNEGSKA (reference sequence). The CDR3 totals 16 residues. The chain's CDR3 is CSAREIRGETYNEQFF. The CDR3 DNA sequence: TGCAGTGCTAGAGAGATTCGGGGGGAAACGTACAATGAGCAGTTCTTC.

This clonotype has just a few counts. This chain uses TRBV10-3 with TRBJ1-2, with TRBD1 matching 8 bases. The germline gives CDR1 ENHRY, CDR2 SYGVKD. The junction had 13 bases not matched to a gene; V was cut back by 5 bases and J by 5 bases. CDR3 length: 16 amino acids. The CDR3 region is CAISRGTGAKLYGYTF. Written as DNA, the CDR3 is TGTGCCATCAGTCGCGGGACAGGAGCGAAGTTATATGGCTACACCTTC.